The source of this TCR beta chain is a study of blood T cell repertoires in COVID-19. Across the whole study: Whether acute or convalescent, the COVID-19 samples came from the United States, Italy and Spain. T cells, B-cell-depleted T cells, or PBMCs supplied cDNA or gDNA.

The repertoire was sequenced with immunoSEQ multiplex PCR; TCRdb's copy has only in-frame clones and lacks some. The sample shows around 200,000 clones, approximately 86% of them seen only once. Germline V gene data show CDR1 as LGHNT and CDR2 as FRNRAP. The V and J ends lost 3 bases and 2 bases respectively, with 10 bases between them. This CDR3 comprises 14 residues. Self-reported history from a screening survey and questionnaire set each donor's cohort. Someone with COVID-19 had been met by exposed participants within 2 weeks before study entry. This sequence originates from a woman aged 30 to 39 who had been exposed to COVID-19. The gene calls are TRBV12-5 and TRBJ1-2; possibly TRBD1 for D (5 bases). The sequenced sample consisted of PBMCs or T cells enriched from blood (not recorded which). CDR3 bases: TGTGCTAGTGGTTTAGGGGCGATCAACTATGGCTACACCTTC. This translates into CASGLGAINYGYTF.